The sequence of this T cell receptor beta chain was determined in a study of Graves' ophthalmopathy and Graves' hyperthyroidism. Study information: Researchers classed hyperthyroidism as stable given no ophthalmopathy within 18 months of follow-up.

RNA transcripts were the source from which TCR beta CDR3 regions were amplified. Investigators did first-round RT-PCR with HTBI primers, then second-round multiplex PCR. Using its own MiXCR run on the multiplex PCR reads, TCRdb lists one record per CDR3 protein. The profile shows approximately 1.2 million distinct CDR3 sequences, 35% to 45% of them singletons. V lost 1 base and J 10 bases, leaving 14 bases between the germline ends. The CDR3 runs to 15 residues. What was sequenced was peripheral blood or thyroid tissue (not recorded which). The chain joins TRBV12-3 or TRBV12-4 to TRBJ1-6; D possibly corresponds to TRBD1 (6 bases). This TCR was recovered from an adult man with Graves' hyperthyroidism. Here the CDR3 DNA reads TGTGCCAGCAGTTTAGGTCGGGGGCTAAGGTCACCCCTCCACTTT. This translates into CASSLGRGLRSPLHF.